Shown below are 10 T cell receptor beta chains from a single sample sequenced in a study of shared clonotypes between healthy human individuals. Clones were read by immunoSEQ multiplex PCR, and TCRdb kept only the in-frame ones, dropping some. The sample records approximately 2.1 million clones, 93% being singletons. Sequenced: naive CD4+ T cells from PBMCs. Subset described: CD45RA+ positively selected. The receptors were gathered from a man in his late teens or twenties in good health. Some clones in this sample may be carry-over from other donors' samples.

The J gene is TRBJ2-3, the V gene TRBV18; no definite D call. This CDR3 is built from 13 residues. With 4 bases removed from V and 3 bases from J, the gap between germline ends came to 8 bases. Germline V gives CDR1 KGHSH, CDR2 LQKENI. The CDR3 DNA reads TGTGCCAGCTCACAGTACAGTACAGATACGCAGTATTTT. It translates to CASSQYSTDTQYF.

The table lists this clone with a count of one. CDR3 residues: CASSRGASDEAFF. DNA of the CDR3: TGTGCCAGCAGTCGAGGGGCCAGCGATGAAGCTTTCTTT. This sequence joins TRBV27 and TRBJ1-1, with a possible D match to TRBD1 (5 bases). CDR3 length: 13 amino acids. V was cut by 5 bases and J by 7 bases, with 14 bases left in between. Germline lookup yields CDR1 MNHEY and CDR2 SMNVEV (reference sequence).

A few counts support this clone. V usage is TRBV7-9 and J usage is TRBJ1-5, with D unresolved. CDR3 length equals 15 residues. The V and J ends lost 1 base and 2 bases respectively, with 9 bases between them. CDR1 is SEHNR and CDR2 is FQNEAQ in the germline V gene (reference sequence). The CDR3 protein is CASSLGADRNQPQHF. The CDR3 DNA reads TGTGCCAGCAGCTTAGGGGCGGACCGCAATCAGCCCCAGCATTTT.

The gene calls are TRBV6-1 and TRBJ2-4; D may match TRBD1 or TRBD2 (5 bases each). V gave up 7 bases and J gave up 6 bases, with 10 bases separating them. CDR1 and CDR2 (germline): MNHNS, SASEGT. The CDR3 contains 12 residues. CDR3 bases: TGTGCCAGCAAGGTCGGGGCAAACATTCAGTACTTC. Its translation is CASKVGANIQYF.

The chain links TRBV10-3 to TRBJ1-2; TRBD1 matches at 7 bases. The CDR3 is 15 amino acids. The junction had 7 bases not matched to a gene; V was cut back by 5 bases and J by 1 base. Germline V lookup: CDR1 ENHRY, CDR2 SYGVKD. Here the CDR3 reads CAISPGQDHNYGYTF. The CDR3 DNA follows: TGTGCCATCAGTCCCGGACAGGATCATAACTATGGCTACACCTTC.

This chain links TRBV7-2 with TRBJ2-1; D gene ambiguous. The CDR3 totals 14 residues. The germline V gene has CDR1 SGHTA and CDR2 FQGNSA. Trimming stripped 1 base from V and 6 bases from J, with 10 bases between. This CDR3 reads CASSLDGPGNEQFF. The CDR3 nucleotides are TGTGCCAGCAGCTTAGATGGGCCTGGCAATGAGCAGTTCTTC.

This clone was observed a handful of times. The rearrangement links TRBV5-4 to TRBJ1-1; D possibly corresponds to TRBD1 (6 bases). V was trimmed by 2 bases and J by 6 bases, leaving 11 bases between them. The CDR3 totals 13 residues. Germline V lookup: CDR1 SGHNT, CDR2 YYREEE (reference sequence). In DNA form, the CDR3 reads TGTGCCAGCAGCTTAAGGACAGAGTCTGAAGCTTTCTTT. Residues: CASSLRTESEAFF.

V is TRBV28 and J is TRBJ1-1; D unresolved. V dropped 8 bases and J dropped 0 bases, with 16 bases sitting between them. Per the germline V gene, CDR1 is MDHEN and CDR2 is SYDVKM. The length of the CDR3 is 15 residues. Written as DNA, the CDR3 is TGTGCCAGCGTCTGGGGAGGTAGTGTGAACACTGAAGCTTTCTTT. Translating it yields CASVWGGSVNTEAFF.

The CDR3 sequence: CASSRPPPTRASYTF. The CDR3 bases are TGTGCCAGCAGCCGGCCACCCCCGACACGGGCCAGCTACACCTTC. The genes are TRBV7-9 and TRBJ1-2, with D unresolved. Germline assignment: CDR1 SEHNR and CDR2 FQNEAQ (reference sequence). V was pared by 5 bases and J by 9 bases, with 22 bases between. The CDR3 length is 15 residues.

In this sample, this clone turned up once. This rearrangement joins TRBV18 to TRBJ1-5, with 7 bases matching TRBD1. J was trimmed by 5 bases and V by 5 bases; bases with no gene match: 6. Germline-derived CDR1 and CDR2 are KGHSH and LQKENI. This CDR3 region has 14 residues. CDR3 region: CASSSGGADQPQHF. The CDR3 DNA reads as TGTGCCAGCTCATCAGGGGGTGCCGATCAGCCCCAGCATTTT.